These T cell receptor beta chains were read from a single sample in a study of blood T cell repertoires in COVID-19. Profiled with immunoSEQ multiplex PCR; TCRdb holds only in-frame clones, not every one. The sample lists approximately 100,000 clones, over 65% occurring once. Source material: peripheral blood. These receptors were obtained from a man older than 75 with COVID-19, enrolled during active disease. The CDR3 runs from the conserved cysteine through the conserved F or W. The order of the fields is V gene, clone size, D gene, J gene, CDR3 protein, CDR3 DNA. D genes are given only for firm matches. Rows may omit the clone size; those that give it use once, few, many or a size class.

v_gene: TRBV19
abundance: NA
d_gene: NA
j_gene: TRBJ1-3
CDR3aa: CASSIGASGNTIYF
CDR3nt: TGTGCCAGTAGTATCGGAGCCTCTGGAAACACCATATATTTT

v_gene: TRBV28
abundance: once
d_gene: TRBD2
j_gene: TRBJ2-1
CDR3aa: CASSRTSGSGNEQFF
CDR3nt: TGTGCCAGCAGCAGGACTAGCGGGAGTGGGAATGAGCAGTTCTTC

v_gene: TRBV7-9
abundance: NA
d_gene: TRBD1
j_gene: TRBJ1-6
CDR3aa: CASSALGGAYSPLHF
CDR3nt: TGTGCCAGCAGTGCTCTAGGGGGCGCTTATTCACCCCTCCACTTT

v_gene: TRBV5-1
abundance: NA
d_gene: NA
j_gene: TRBJ2-6
CDR3aa: CASSLQPAGSGANVLTF
CDR3nt: TGCGCCAGCAGCTTGCAGCCGGCGGGCTCTGGGGCCAACGTCCTGACTTTC

v_gene: TRBV5-1
abundance: NA
d_gene: TRBD1
j_gene: TRBJ2-3
CDR3aa: CATRWTGTGGDTQYF
CDR3nt: TGCGCCACCCGGTGGACCGGGACAGGGGGAGATACGCAGTATTTT

v_gene: TRBV30
abundance: NA
d_gene: NA
j_gene: TRBJ1-2
CDR3aa: CASQRVFGYTF
CDR3nt: TGTGCCTCCCAGCGGGTATTTGGCTACACCTTC

v_gene: TRBV18
abundance: NA
d_gene: NA
j_gene: TRBJ1-1
CDR3aa: CASSRGGQDTEAFF
CDR3nt: TGTGCCAGCTCACGAGGAGGCCAGGACACTGAAGCTTTCTTT

v_gene: TRBV12-3/TRBV12-4
abundance: NA
d_gene: NA
j_gene: TRBJ2-3
CDR3aa: CASSTSVDTQYF
CDR3nt: TGTGCCAGCAGTACCTCGGTGGATACGCAGTATTTT

v_gene: TRBV5-1
abundance: NA
d_gene: TRBD2
j_gene: TRBJ2-2
CDR3aa: CASSLGASGSGTGELFF
CDR3nt: TGCGCCAGCAGCTTGGGGGCTAGCGGGAGTGGAACCGGGGAGCTGTTTTTT

v_gene: TRBV28
abundance: once
d_gene: NA
j_gene: TRBJ2-5
CDR3aa: CASRPGGVQGKETQYF
CDR3nt: TGTGCCAGCAGGCCCGGAGGAGTACAGGGAAAGGAGACCCAGTACTTC

v_gene: TRBV7-8
abundance: NA
d_gene: TRBD1
j_gene: TRBJ1-1
CDR3aa: CASSHATGFAEAFF
CDR3nt: TGTGCCAGCAGCCACGCGACAGGGTTCGCTGAAGCTTTCTTT

v_gene: TRBV7-8
abundance: NA
d_gene: TRBD1
j_gene: TRBJ1-4
CDR3aa: CASRAGTVGEKLFF
CDR3nt: TGTGCCAGCAGGGCCGGGACAGTGGGTGAAAAACTGTTTTTT

v_gene: TRBV7-9
abundance: few
d_gene: TRBD1
j_gene: TRBJ2-7
CDR3aa: CASSQTGDEQYF
CDR3nt: TGTGCCAGCAGCCAAACAGGGGACGAGCAGTACTTC

v_gene: TRBV5-4
abundance: NA
d_gene: NA
j_gene: TRBJ2-6
CDR3aa: CASSGQRDIGVLTF
CDR3nt: TGTGCCAGCTCCGGACAGCGGGATATAGGAGTCCTGACTTTC

v_gene: TRBV6-2/TRBV6-3
abundance: few
d_gene: NA
j_gene: TRBJ2-7
CDR3aa: CASSFWQGEQYF
CDR3nt: TGTGCCAGCAGTTTTTGGCAGGGCGAGCAGTACTTC

v_gene: TRBV4-1
abundance: NA
d_gene: NA
j_gene: TRBJ2-5
CDR3aa: CASSQGGRVNQETQYF
CDR3nt: TGCGCCAGCAGCCAAGGCGGCAGAGTTAACCAAGAGACCCAGTACTTC

v_gene: TRBV25-1
abundance: NA
d_gene: NA
j_gene: TRBJ2-7
CDR3aa: CASRAMTGLIKDEQYF
CDR3nt: TGTGCCAGCAGAGCAATGACAGGCTTGATAAAAGACGAGCAGTACTTC

v_gene: TRBV20-1
abundance: NA
d_gene: TRBD1
j_gene: TRBJ2-7
CDR3aa: CSASRQGVSEYF
CDR3nt: TGCAGTGCTAGTCGACAGGGGGTGTCAGAGTACTTC

v_gene: TRBV7-9
abundance: few
d_gene: NA
j_gene: TRBJ1-4
CDR3aa: CASSLAGGEKLFF
CDR3nt: TGTGCCAGCAGCTTAGCAGGGGGTGAAAAACTGTTTTTT

v_gene: TRBV7-9
abundance: NA
d_gene: TRBD1
j_gene: TRBJ2-7
CDR3aa: CASSRGAGGSSEQYF
CDR3nt: TGTGCCAGCAGTCGTGGCGCAGGGGGTTCTAGCGAGCAGTACTTC

v_gene: TRBV27
abundance: NA
d_gene: TRBD2
j_gene: TRBJ2-1
CDR3aa: CASSLFLGTSGSYSLYNEQFF
CDR3nt: TGTGCCAGCAGTTTATTCCTAGGGACTAGCGGGAGTTATTCCCTCTACAATGAGCAGTTCTTC

v_gene: TRBV19
abundance: NA
d_gene: TRBD2
j_gene: TRBJ2-1
CDR3aa: CASSTTSGSVSEQFF
CDR3nt: TGTGCCAGTAGTACCACTAGCGGGAGTGTTTCTGAGCAGTTCTTC

v_gene: TRBV4-2
abundance: NA
d_gene: NA
j_gene: TRBJ2-3
CDR3aa: CASSQGWEDTQYF
CDR3nt: TGTGCCAGCAGCCAGGGCTGGGAGGATACGCAGTATTTT

v_gene: TRBV5-6
abundance: NA
d_gene: TRBD1
j_gene: TRBJ1-2
CDR3aa: CASTLSTGAYYGYTF
CDR3nt: TGTGCCAGCACCCTGTCGACAGGGGCCTACTATGGCTACACCTTC